This T cell receptor beta chain was documented in a study of T cells in tuberculosis. Profiling relied on immunoSEQ multiplex PCR, and the TCRdb table lists in-frame clones only, not all of them. The sample has about 20,000 clones, 75% to 90% seen once. The length of the CDR3 is 12 residues. CDR1 and CDR2 (germline): SGHNT, YYREEE (reference sequence). V dropped 4 bases and J dropped 4 bases, with 7 bases sitting between them. The chain uses TRBV5-4 and TRBJ2-3; D remains unclear. The sequence was collected from a donor between 10 and 29 years old with latent tuberculosis or without tuberculosis infection. Sequences were obtained from PBMCs. The CDR3: CASSPLSDTQYF. The DNA of the CDR3 is TGTGCCAGCAGCCCCCTCTCAGATACGCAGTATTTT.